This T cell receptor (beta chain) was retrieved from a study of a mutant IDH1 vaccine in newly diagnosed glioma. Across the whole study: Sex distribution of treated patients was around 62% male and 37.5% female; mean age was 40.4 years. Patients were pretreated with radiotherapy, temozolomide, or both, mostly both.

As for this clone: No antigen is known for it.

Indicated time point: week 35, safety follow-up. Vaccination comprised doses that each held 300 ug of mutant IDH1 20-mer peptide, plus topical imiquimod. The method was immunoSEQ multiplex PCR; TCRdb's version includes in-frame clones alone and lacks a portion of them. This sample has about 41,000 clones, with 80% to 90% found just once. The V end was cut by 6 bases, the J end by 7 bases, with 15 bases between. This CDR3 spans 13 amino acids. Germline V gene sequence: CDR1 SGHTA, CDR2 FQGNSA. This chain links TRBV7-2 with TRBJ1-2, with D maybe TRBD1 (6 bases). The sequences come from PBMCs, collected from a glioma patient whose treatment included an IDH1 peptide vaccine. The origin of this receptor is a middle-aged man with glioma. CDR3 nucleotide sequence: TGTGCCAGCAGGCAATGGGGGGCGAGTGGCTACACCTTC. This encodes CASRQWGASGYTF. The full variable domain, in which reference TRBV7-2 and TRBJ1-2 provide the parts outside the CDR3, is GAGVSQSPSNKVTEKGKDVELRCDPISGHTALYWYRQSLGQGLEFLIYFQGNSAPDKSGLPSDRFSAERTGGSVSTLTIQRTQQEDSAVYLCASRQWGASGYTFGSGTRLTVV.